This T cell receptor beta chain comes out of a study of early stage breast cancer tumors. V was pared by 2 bases and J by 2 bases, with 6 bases of the junction left unmatched. Germline lookup yields CDR1 SGHNT and CDR2 YENEEA. The CDR3 consists of 17 residues. Only in-frame clones appear in the TCRdb table, and some are missing; sequencing was by immunoSEQ multiplex PCR. The sample records approximately 11,000 clones, around 70% being singletons. This chain joins TRBV11-3 and TRBJ2-7; 13 positions agree with TRBD2. The sample was breast tumor tissue. The clonotype comes from a person in their 40s with breast cancer. CDR3: CASSLRGTSGNTYEQYF. The CDR3 coding sequence is TGTGCCAGCAGCTTACGTGGGACTAGCGGGAATACCTACGAGCAGTACTTC.